The 10 T cell receptor beta chains listed next were all sequenced from one sample in a study of cytomegalovirus exposure and HLA in healthy donors (dated by TCRdb to between 2016 and 2019). The library was generated by the immunoSEQ multiplex PCR assay. For the multiplex PCR, a mixture combining 60 forward primers for TCR Vbeta segments and 13 reverse primers for TCR Jbeta segments was used. The table was pulled from immuneACCESS by TCRdb, which kept in-frame rearrangements only. Such tables lose some clones; where checked, under half of the loss comes from unresolved V genes, and the rest has no known cause. The sample yields about 110,000 clones; 83% were counted once. The biggest ten clones account for 6.1% of the sample. Specimen: PBMCs. Every receptor here comes from a man in his late teens or twenties in good health and CMV-seronegative.

This rearrangement joins TRBV27 to TRBJ2-5, with D possibly being TRBD2 (6 bases). V dropped 4 bases and J dropped 1 base, with 7 bases sitting between them. The CDR3 length is 13 residues. The germline gives CDR1 MNHEY, CDR2 SMNVEV (reference sequence). Here the CDR3 DNA reads TGTGCCAGCAGTTGGGGGGTCCAAGAGACCCAGTACTTC. It specifies CASSWGVQETQYF.

With respect to this clone: The same CDR3 arises from other DNA sequences in this sample as well. This chain links TRBV5-5 with TRBJ2-1; 11 positions match TRBD1. Germline trimming cut 4 bases from V and 2 bases from J; bases unmatched to any gene: 2. The germline CDR1 and CDR2 sequences are SGHKS and YYEKEE (reference sequence). The CDR3 consists of 15 residues. The CDR3 region has the DNA TGTGCCAGCAGCAGGACAGGGGGCGCCTACAATGAGCAGTTCTTC. Amino acids: CASSRTGGAYNEQFF. The entire variable domain, with the rest obtained from reference TRBV5-5 and TRBJ2-1, is as follows: DAGVTQSPTHLIKTRGQQVTLRCSPISGHKSVSWYQQVLGQGPQFIFQYYEKEERGRGNFPDRFSARQFPNYSSELNVNALLLGDSALYLCASSRTGGAYNEQFFGPGTRLTVL.

The chain is built from TRBV7-2 and TRBJ1-1; 7 bases are shared with TRBD1. There are 13 residues in the CDR3. The junction had 7 bases not matched to a gene; V was cut back by 5 bases and J by 7 bases. Looked up from germline, CDR1 is SGHTA and CDR2 is FQGNSA. CDR3 sequence (DNA): TGTGCCAGCAGCCTAAAGGGGGCGGGTGAAGCTTTCTTT. Translating gives CASSLKGAGEAFF.

Regarding this clone: At one end the junction does not follow the germline gene, possibly because of a read error. J is TRBJ1-2 and V is TRBV7-9; the match to TRBD1 covers 8 bases. This CDR3 comprises 16 residues. The germline CDR1 and CDR2 sequences are SEHNR and FQNEAQ (reference sequence). The CDR3 is CSSSYGDRGGVGGYTF. The CDR3 nucleotides are TGTTCCAGCAGCTACGGCGACAGGGGCGGGGTGGGGGGCTACACCTTC. Full variable domain (remainder filled in from reference TRBV7-9 and TRBJ1-2): DTGVSQNPRHKITKRGQNVTFRCDPISEHNRLYWYRQTLGQGPEFLTYFQNEAQLEKSRLLSDRFSAERPKGSFSTLEIQRTEQGDSAMYLCSSSYGDRGGVGGYTFGSGTRLTVV.

This clone has only one observation. Compared with germline, one end of the junction differs, possibly owing to a read error. The V call is TRBV7-9, the J call TRBJ2-7; maybe TRBD1 (6 bases). Germline V gene sequence: CDR1 SEHNR, CDR2 FQNEAQ (reference sequence). The CDR3 loop spans 16 amino acids. DNA of the CDR3: TGTTCCAGCAGCTCCAATTGGGACACCCGTACAGGCGAGCAGTACTTC. Translation gives CSSSSNWDTRTGEQYF. Looking up the rest from reference TRBV7-9 and TRBJ2-7 gives the full variable domain: DTGVSQNPRHKITKRGQNVTFRCDPISEHNRLYWYRQTLGQGPEFLTYFQNEAQLEKSRLLSDRFSAERPKGSFSTLEIQRTEQGDSAMYLCSSSSNWDTRTGEQYFGPGTRLTVT.

As for this clone: One end of the junction varies from germline; a read error may be responsible. CDR3 amino acids: CASSPRLTGVVSGYTF. For the CDR3, the DNA is TGTGCCAGCAGCCCTCGACTGACAGGGGTAGTCTCTGGCTACACTTTC. The rearrangement uses TRBV9 and TRBJ1-2, with 8 bases matching TRBD1. Germline CDR1 and CDR2: SGDLS and YYNGEE. This CDR3 is built from 16 residues.

The genes are TRBV6-1 and TRBJ2-7, with TRBD1 matching 7 bases. CDR3 length: 15 residues. After removal of 1 base from V and 0 bases from J, the junction contained 3 bases not matched to a gene. Per the germline V gene, CDR1 is MNHNS and CDR2 is SASEGT. CDR3 loop: CASSEGGTASYEQYF. The CDR3 DNA is TGTGCCAGCAGTGAAGGAGGGACAGCCTCCTACGAGCAGTACTTC.

This chain uses TRBV5-1 with TRBJ1-1, with D possibly matching TRBD1 (5 bases). The V end lost 6 bases, the J end lost 3 bases, and 21 bases lay between the germline ends. Germline-derived CDR1 and CDR2 are SGHRS and YFSETQ. The CDR3 totals 16 residues. CDR3 in amino acids: CASTLQGSSRDTEAFF. The DNA of the CDR3 is TGCGCCAGCACCCTCCAAGGAAGTAGCAGGGACACTGAAGCTTTCTTT.

The CDR3 coding sequence is TGTGCCAGCAGCGCAGCGGGTCCCCCCTACAATGAGCAGTTCTTC. Translation: CASSAAGPPYNEQFF. The V call is TRBV9, the J call TRBJ2-1; weak D call: TRBD2 (6 bases). Germline CDR1 SGDLS, CDR2 YYNGEE. CDR3 length: 15 residues. V lost 3 bases and J lost 2, with 12 bases in between.

The CDR3 region is CASNLAGNTGELFF. The DNA for the CDR3 is TGTGCCAGCAACTTAGCGGGAAACACCGGGGAGCTGTTTTTT. V usage is TRBV6-6 and J usage is TRBJ2-2; 8 bases match TRBD2. CDR1 is MNHNY and CDR2 is SVGAGI in the germline V gene (reference sequence). After removal of 7 bases from V and 2 bases from J, the junction contained 3 bases not matched to a gene. The length of the CDR3 is 14 residues.